These T cell receptor beta chains were read from a single sample in a study of memory CD4+ T cells and cytomegalovirus serostatus. Some clones are missing from TCRdb's copy, which holds only in-frame ones; the method was immunoSEQ multiplex PCR. The sample lists 50,000 to 60,000 clones; 70% to 85% were seen once. The sample was memory CD4+ T cells from blood. Receptors were obtained from an adult in good health and CMV-seronegative. The CDR3 runs from the conserved cysteine through the conserved F or W. A D gene is named only where the DNA matches it firmly. Expanded clones are given a class, and other clones once, few, many or no size at all.

clone_size j_call d_call v_call cdr3_aa cdr3_nt
- TRBJ2-1 - TRBV5-1 CASSLDLVSSYNEQFF TGCGCCAGCAGCTTGGATTTGGTGAGCTCCTACAATGAGCAGTTCTTC
- TRBJ2-2 - TRBV9 CASSTGPTGELFF TGTGCCAGCAGCACAGGTCCCACCGGGGAGCTGTTTTTT
- TRBJ2-7 - TRBV7-2 CASSPQLAMGQYF TGTGCCAGCAGCCCCCAGTTGGCTATGGGGCAGTACTTC
- TRBJ2-7 TRBD1 TRBV6-1 CASDSSQGVIDEQYF TGTGCCAGCGATAGTTCACAGGGGGTAATAGACGAGCAGTACTTC
- TRBJ1-4 TRBD1 TRBV2 CASMTGVIMNEKLFF TGTGCCAGCATGACAGGGGTAATAATGAATGAAAAACTGTTTTTT
few TRBJ2-2 - TRBV27 CASMVGGTVNTGELFF TGTGCCAGCATGGTGGGTGGCACCGTGAACACCGGGGAGCTGTTTTTT
- TRBJ2-1 - TRBV12-5 CASNGAGSDNEQFF TGTGCTAGTAACGGGGCGGGATCGGACAATGAGCAGTTCTTC
- TRBJ2-1 - TRBV25-1 CASSDRVLTPRDEQFF TGTGCCAGCAGTGATAGGGTTTTGACTCCTCGAGATGAGCAGTTCTTC
few TRBJ1-6 - TRBV5-8 CASSLGLINSPLHF TGTGCCAGCAGCTTGGGACTGATTAATTCACCCCTCCACTTT
- TRBJ2-7 - TRBV5-6 CASSLGQNYEQYF TGTGCCAGCAGCTTGGGGCAGAACTACGAGCAGTACTTC
- TRBJ2-5 TRBD1 TRBV7-2 CASSSDRGRDTQYF TGTGCCAGCAGCTCGGACAGGGGGCGGGACACCCAGTACTTC
- TRBJ2-5 TRBD2 TRBV29-1 CSVGAGQETQYF TGCAGCGTTGGAGCGGGGCAAGAGACCCAGTACTTC
- TRBJ1-5 - TRBV2 CATKAVGSNQPQHF TGTGCCACCAAGGCTGTTGGGAGCAATCAGCCCCAGCATTTT
- TRBJ2-5 - TRBV7-2 CASSLVFRGTQYF TGTGCCAGCAGCTTAGTGTTCCGAGGGACCCAGTACTTC
once TRBJ2-7 - TRBV7-8 CASSGRGDEQYF TGTGCCAGCAGCGGCCGGGGCGACGAGCAGTACTTC
- TRBJ1-2 TRBD1 TRBV10-3 CAISGQGTNPNYGYTF TGTGCCATCAGCGGACAGGGGACCAATCCTAACTATGGCTACACCTTC
- TRBJ2-5 - TRBV25-1 CASSELSDRETQYF TGTGCCAGCAGTGAACTGTCCGACCGGGAGACCCAGTACTTC
- TRBJ2-2 - TRBV7-2 CASSLVALANTGELFF TGTGCCAGCAGCTTAGTGGCCCTCGCGAACACCGGGGAGCTGTTTTTT
- TRBJ2-1 - TRBV27 CASSLFSEGEQFF TGTGCCAGCAGTTTATTTTCGGAAGGTGAGCAGTTCTTC
- TRBJ1-5 - TRBV2 CASSEDQGLNQPQHF TGTGCCAGCAGTGAAGACCAGGGTCTGAATCAGCCCCAGCATTTT
- TRBJ1-2 TRBD1 TRBV2 CASSTGQGGSYGYTF TGTGCCTCCAGCACCGGACAGGGTGGAAGCTATGGCTACACCTTC
- TRBJ1-1 - TRBV5-1 CASSLSGGFETEAFF TGCGCCAGCAGCCTTTCCGGGGGGTTTGAGACTGAAGCTTTCTTT
- TRBJ1-5 TRBD1 TRBV6-6 CATQTGNSNQPQHF TGTGCCACCCAGACAGGGAATAGCAATCAGCCCCAGCATTTT
- TRBJ1-1 TRBD1 TRBV5-1 CASSPGQGVTEAFF TGCGCCAGCAGCCCTGGACAGGGTGTTACTGAAGCTTTCTTT
- TRBJ2-5 TRBD1 TRBV28 CASSSGQGAPETQYF TGTGCCAGCAGTTCCGGACAGGGGGCGCCGGAGACCCAGTACTTC
- TRBJ2-4 TRBD2 TRBV18 CASSPGLAGDIQYF TGTGCCAGCTCACCGGGACTAGCGGGGGACATTCAGTACTTC
- TRBJ1-4 - TRBV2 CASRRSQLNEKLFF TGTGCCAGCAGGAGGAGCCAACTCAATGAAAAACTGTTTTTT
- TRBJ2-7 TRBD1 TRBV9 CASSLGTGLSEQYF TGTGCCAGCAGCCTCGGGACAGGGTTGTCCGAGCAGTACTTC
once TRBJ1-5 - TRBV18 CASSLRRGGAGNQPQHF TGTGCCAGCTCACTACGGCGTGGGGGGGCCGGCAATCAGCCCCAGCATTTT
- TRBJ1-2 TRBD1 TRBV9 CASSVGAGGGYGYTF TGTGCCAGCAGCGTAGGGGCAGGGGGCGGCTATGGCTACACCTTC
- TRBJ1-5 - TRBV19 CASMGTRVINQPQHF TGTGCCAGTATGGGGACACGAGTCATCAATCAGCCCCAGCATTTT
- TRBJ1-1 - TRBV5-1 CASSFQGTTEAFF TGCGCCAGCAGCTTCCAGGGGACCACTGAAGCTTTCTTT